This section outlines one T cell receptor beta chain sequence together with its context. The sample belongs to a study of neoadjuvant anti-PD-1 for oral cavity cancer. Regarding time point: after neoadjuvant nivolumab, at surgical resection. The germline V gene encodes CDR1 SGHTS and CDR2 YDEGEE. Trimming removed 3 bases from V and 3 bases from J; junction bases left unmatched: 8. CDR3 length: 15 residues. The data were produced by immunoSEQ multiplex PCR, yet TCRdb's version contains in-frame clones alone and is incomplete. The table shows 14,000 to 15,000 clones, with around 36% occurring only once.

The chain recombines TRBV5-8 with TRBJ2-7; TRBD1 agrees at 8 bases. Sequences were derived from tumor tissue, sampled after nivolumab (anti-PD-1) treatment. The source of this sequence is a person between 40 and 79 years old with oral cavity squamous cell carcinoma. This CDR3 is CASSSRTGLGYEQYF. DNA of the CDR3: TGTGCCAGCAGCTCAAGGACAGGGTTGGGCTACGAGCAGTACTTC. Drawing the rest from reference TRBV5-8 and TRBJ2-7, the complete variable domain is EAGVTQSPTHLIKTRGQQATLRCSPISGHTSVYWYQQALGLGLQFLLWYDEGEERNRGNFPPRFSGRQFPNYSSELNVNALELEDSALYLCASSSRTGLGYEQYFGPGTRLTVT.